This T cell receptor beta chain was obtained from a study of CXCR3-negative and CXCR3-positive naive CD8 T cells. The study, taken as a whole, reports: CXCR3 expression partially decreased after cryopreservation; most assays used fresh PBMCs. CXCR3-positive naive cells had more hydrophobic TRB CDR3s than CXCR3-negative naive cells. Similar TRBV-TRBJ gene usage was seen in naive CXCR3-negative and CXCR3-positive cells, but not in memory cells.

The V gene's germline CDR1 is SGDLS and CDR2 YYNGEE. The CDR3 totals 13 residues. In regard to this clonotype: Its antigen is not known.

The authors gated naive CD8+ T cells as CD45RO-CCR7+CD27+CD95-. Preparation of TRB cDNA libraries relied on 5' RACE carrying UMI labels. TCRdb reprocessed the 5' RACE reads; each CDR3 protein has one entry and no DNA is given. This table lists over 100,000 distinct CDR3 sequences. This clonotype originated in a human donor in good health. Some clones in this sample may be carry-over from other donors' samples. The sample consisted of naive CXCR3+ CD8+ T cells from blood. The subset was: CD45RO-CCR7+CD27+CD95- naive CD8+ T cells expressing CXCR3 (TNR3+). The chain uses TRBV9 and TRBJ2-7. This CDR3 reads CASSVDTHYEQYF.